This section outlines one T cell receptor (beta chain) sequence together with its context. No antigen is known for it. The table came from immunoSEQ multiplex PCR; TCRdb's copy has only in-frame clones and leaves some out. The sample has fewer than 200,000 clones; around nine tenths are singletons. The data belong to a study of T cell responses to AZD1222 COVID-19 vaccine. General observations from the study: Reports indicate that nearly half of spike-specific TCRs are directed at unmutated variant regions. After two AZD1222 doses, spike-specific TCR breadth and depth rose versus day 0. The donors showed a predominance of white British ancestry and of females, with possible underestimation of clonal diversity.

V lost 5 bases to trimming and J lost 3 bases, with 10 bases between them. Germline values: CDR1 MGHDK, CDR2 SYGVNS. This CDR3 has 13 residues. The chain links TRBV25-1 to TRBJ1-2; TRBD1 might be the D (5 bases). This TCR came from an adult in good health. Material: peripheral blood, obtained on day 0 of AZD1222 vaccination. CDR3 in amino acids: CASSRQGDYGYTF. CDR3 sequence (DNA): TGTGCCAGCAGTCGCCAGGGCGACTATGGCTACACCTTC.